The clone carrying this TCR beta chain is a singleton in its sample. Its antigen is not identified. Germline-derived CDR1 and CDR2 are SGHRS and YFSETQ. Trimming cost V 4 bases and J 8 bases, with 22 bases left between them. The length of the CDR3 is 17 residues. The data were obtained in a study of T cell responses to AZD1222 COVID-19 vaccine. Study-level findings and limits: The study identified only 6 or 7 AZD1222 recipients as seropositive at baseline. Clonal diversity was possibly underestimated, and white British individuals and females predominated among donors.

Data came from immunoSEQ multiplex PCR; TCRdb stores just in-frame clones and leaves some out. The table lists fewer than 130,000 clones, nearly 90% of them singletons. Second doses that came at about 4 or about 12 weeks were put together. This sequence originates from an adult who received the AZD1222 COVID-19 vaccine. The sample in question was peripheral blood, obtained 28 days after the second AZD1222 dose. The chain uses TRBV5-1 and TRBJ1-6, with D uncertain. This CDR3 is CASSPDWEGSRYSPLHF. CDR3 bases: TGCGCCAGCAGCCCGGACTGGGAAGGGTCCCGATATTCACCCCTCCACTTT.